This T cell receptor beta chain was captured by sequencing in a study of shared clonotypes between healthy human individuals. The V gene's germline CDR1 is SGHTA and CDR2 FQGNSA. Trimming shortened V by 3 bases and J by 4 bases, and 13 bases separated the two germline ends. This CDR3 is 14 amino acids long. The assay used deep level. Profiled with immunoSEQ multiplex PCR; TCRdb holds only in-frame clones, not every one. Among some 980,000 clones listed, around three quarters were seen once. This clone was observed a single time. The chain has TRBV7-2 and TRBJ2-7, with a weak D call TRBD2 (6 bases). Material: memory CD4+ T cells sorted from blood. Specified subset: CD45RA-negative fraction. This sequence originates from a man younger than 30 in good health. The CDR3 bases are TGTGCCAGCAGCTTGTCCGGGAGTAGGTACGAGCAGTACTTC. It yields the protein CASSLSGSRYEQYF. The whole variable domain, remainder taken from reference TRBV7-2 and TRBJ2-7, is GAGVSQSPSNKVTEKGKDVELRCDPISGHTALYWYRQSLGQGLEFLIYFQGNSAPDKSGLPSDRFSAERTGGSVSTLTIQRTQQEDSAVYLCASSLSGSRYEQYFGPGTRLTVT.